Listed here is a single T cell receptor (beta chain). What it recognizes is unknown. This sample was included in a study of beta chain features in type 1 diabetes. This CDR3 is built from 15 residues. The J segment lost 7 bases and the V segment lost 3 bases, leaving 6 bases of the junction unmatched. Germline V gene data show CDR1 as MNHEY and CDR2 as SVGAGI. Expressed TCRB transcripts were sequenced, since all the RNA that had been isolated was reverse transcribed. Repertoires were generated with immunoSEQ multiplex PCR, while TCRdb's copy carries only in-frame clones and drops some. The table shows 680,000 or so clones, with around 16% occurring only once. Using CD45RO/CCR7/CD25/CD127/CD95/CD27, CD4+ naive, central memory, regulatory and stem cell-like memory cells were sorted. Purity of each sorted population was above 95%. Regarding the study as a whole: VDJ junctions from patients with type 1 diabetes contained fewer insertions and more deletions. Among patients, naive, central memory and Treg TCRB repertoires appeared more similar than among healthy donors.

The chain is built from TRBV6-5 and TRBJ2-7, with TRBD2 matching over 13 bases. The source material was naive CD4+ T cells from blood. This TCR derives from a man in his late teens or twenties in good health. The CDR3 DNA reads as TGTGCCAGCAGTTATGGACTAGCGGGAGTAGGTGAGCAGTACTTC. Its protein product is CASSYGLAGVGEQYF.